The 13 T cell receptor beta chains below were found in one sample sequenced in a study of blood T cell repertoires in COVID-19. Repertoires were generated with immunoSEQ multiplex PCR, while TCRdb's copy carries only in-frame clones and drops some. The sample shows 150,000 to 200,000 clones, roughly nine tenths of them seen only once. Sequencing used peripheral blood. These TCRs come from a man in his fifties or sixties with active or convalescent COVID-19.

V gene TRBV10-3 combines with J gene TRBJ1-1, with 8 bases aligning to TRBD1. This CDR3 is built from 17 residues. V gave up 2 bases and J gave up 0 bases; unmatched junction bases: 8. Germline CDR1 and CDR2: ENHRY and SYGVKD. The CDR3 loop reads CAISERQGAIMNTEAFF. In DNA form, the CDR3 reads TGTGCCATCAGTGAGCGCCAGGGGGCTATCATGAACACTGAAGCTTTCTTT.

The rearrangement joins TRBV10-1 to TRBJ1-3, with D possibly being TRBD1 (6 bases). CDR3 size: 17 residues. With 0 bases removed from V and 3 bases from J, the gap between germline ends came to 15 bases. Germline V lookup: CDR1 WNHNN, CDR2 SYGVQD (reference sequence). DNA for the CDR3: TGCGCCAGCAGTGAGTCGTTTCCCGCAGGGGTTGGAAACACCATATATTTT. This translates into CASSESFPAGVGNTIYF.

V is TRBV2 and J is TRBJ2-3; the match to TRBD2 covers 11 bases. The CDR3 extends over 18 amino acids. CDR1 is SNHLY and CDR2 is FYNNEI in the germline V gene. The J segment lost 5 bases and the V segment lost 4 bases, leaving 14 bases of the junction unmatched. The CDR3: CASSVAAGSGGAIDTQYF. The CDR3 bases are TGTGCCAGCAGTGTCGCGGCGGGTAGCGGGGGGGCTATAGATACGCAGTATTTT.

This chain links TRBV27 with TRBJ2-1; 10 bases map to TRBD1. Germline V lookup: CDR1 MNHEY, CDR2 SMNVEV (reference sequence). Trimming took 6 bases from V and 3 from J; bases not matched to a gene: 5. The CDR3 loop spans 15 amino acids. The CDR3 sequence: CASRTGQGNYNEQFF. The CDR3 coding sequence is TGTGCCAGCAGGACGGGACAGGGGAACTACAATGAGCAGTTCTTC.

The chain couples TRBV10-3 to TRBJ2-7; 13 bases agree with TRBD2. Per the germline V gene, CDR1 is ENHRY and CDR2 is SYGVKD. This CDR3 has 15 residues. The ends lost 5 bases at V and 4 bases at J; junction bases unmatched: 5. CDR3 coding DNA: TGTGCCATCAGTTGGACTAGCGGGAGCGTATACGAGCAGTACTTC. The encoded protein is CAISWTSGSVYEQYF.

The V call is TRBV27, the J call TRBJ2-1; 9 positions match TRBD1. The CDR3 loop spans 13 amino acids. Germline V gene sequence: CDR1 MNHEY, CDR2 SMNVEV (reference sequence). Germline trimming cut 0 bases from V and 14 bases from J; bases unmatched to any gene: 5. The CDR3 bases are TGTGCCAGCAGTTTATCAAGGGACAGGGTTGAGTTCTTC. Translated, it gives CASSLSRDRVEFF.

The rearrangement uses TRBV5-1 and TRBJ2-7, with D perhaps matching TRBD2 (6 bases). Trimming left V 4 bases short and J 6 bases short, with 14 bases between. CDR1 and CDR2 (germline): SGHRS, YFSETQ. The CDR3 loop spans 13 amino acids. The CDR3 sequence: CASSHGTGSEQYF. Written as DNA, the CDR3 is TGCGCCAGCAGCCACGGGACTGGCAGCGAGCAGTACTTC.

The chain joins TRBV7-8 to TRBJ1-6; D perhaps matches TRBD1 (6 bases). CDR3 length equals 18 residues. Trimming removed 5 bases from V and 8 bases from J, with 25 bases in between. Germline-derived CDR1 and CDR2 are SGHVS and FQNEAQ. This CDR3 reads CASSAGAFGDIRHSPLHF. The CDR3 bases are TGTGCCAGCAGCGCCGGCGCGTTCGGGGACATCCGACATTCACCCCTCCACTTT.

The V and J genes are TRBV2 and TRBJ1-1, with 7 bases matching TRBD1. Germline V gives CDR1 SNHLY, CDR2 FYNNEI. This CDR3 is built from 16 residues. V dropped 0 bases and J dropped 5; count of bases not matched to a gene: 9. Written as DNA, the CDR3 is TGTGCCAGCAGTGAAGCTGGCAGGGGGTCGGGTACTGAAGCTTTCTTT. Encoded protein: CASSEAGRGSGTEAFF.

The rearrangement links TRBV4-2 to TRBJ2-1; 7 bases align to TRBD2. This CDR3 region has 16 residues. CDR1 and CDR2 from the germline V gene are LGHNA and YNFKEQ. Losses at the gene ends were 0 bases for V and 4 bases for J; bases not matched to a gene: 6. In DNA form, the CDR3 reads TGTGCCAGCAGCCAAGAACGCGGGAGTCCTTACAATGAGCAGTTCTTC. Translated, it gives CASSQERGSPYNEQFF.

The chain combines TRBV29-1 with TRBJ1-3; D is perhaps TRBD1 (5 bases). The CDR3 length is 13 residues. CDR1 and CDR2 from the germline V gene are SQVTM and ANQGSEA. Trimming pared 7 bases from V and 0 bases from J, leaving 10 bases between. The CDR3, as DNA: TGCAGCGCGGGGGGGGGCTCTGGAAACACCATATATTTT. Amino acids: CSAGGGSGNTIYF.

The chain recombines TRBV19 with TRBJ1-4; 7 bases are a match to TRBD1. This CDR3 is 16 amino acids long. The V and J ends lost 6 bases and 2 bases, in that order; junction bases with no gene match: 9. From germline, CDR1 is LNHDA and CDR2 SQIVND (reference sequence). The CDR3 sequence: CASSTTGHGTNEKLFF. CDR3 nucleotide sequence: TGTGCCAGTAGCACGACAGGGCACGGCACTAATGAAAAACTGTTTTTT.

The genes are TRBV11-3 and TRBJ2-1; the D gene is possibly TRBD2 (5 bases). Germline-derived CDR1 and CDR2 are SGHNT and YENEEA. CDR3 length equals 13 residues. V was pared by 1 base and J by 4 bases, with 5 bases between. CDR3 loop: CASSLAGYNEQFF. In DNA, the CDR3 is TGTGCCAGCAGCTTAGCGGGGTACAATGAGCAGTTCTTC. The full variable domain, rest sourced from reference TRBV11-3 and TRBJ2-1, is EAGVVQSPRYKIIEKKQPVAFWCNPISGHNTLYWYLQNLGQGPELLIRYENEEAVDDSQLPKDRFSAERLKGVDSTLKIQPAELGDSAVYLCASSLAGYNEQFFGPGTRLTVL.